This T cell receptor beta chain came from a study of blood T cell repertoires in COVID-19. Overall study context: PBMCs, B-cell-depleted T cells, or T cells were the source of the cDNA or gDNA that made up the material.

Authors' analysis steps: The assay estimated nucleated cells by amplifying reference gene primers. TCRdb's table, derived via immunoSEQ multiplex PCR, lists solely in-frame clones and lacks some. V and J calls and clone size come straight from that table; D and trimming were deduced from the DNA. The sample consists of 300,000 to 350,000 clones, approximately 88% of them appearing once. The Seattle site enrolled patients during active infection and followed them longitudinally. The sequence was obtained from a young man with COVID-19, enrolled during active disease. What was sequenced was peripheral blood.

The CDR3 protein is CASSQDLGRGQLYEQYF. CDR3 coding DNA: TGTGCCAGCAGCCAAGATCTCGGGAGGGGCCAGTTATACGAGCAGTACTTC. The rearrangement joins TRBV3-1 (or the pseudogene TRBV3-2) to TRBJ2-7, with 8 nucleotides matching TRBD2. The germline gives CDR1 LGHDT, CDR2 YNNKEL (reference sequence). V lost 0 bases to trimming and J lost 4 bases; unmatched junction nucleotides: 11. The CDR3 runs to 17 residues.